This TCR beta chain stems from a study of shared clonotypes between healthy human individuals. Study-wide context: The study enrolled a couple of women and a few men aged 18 to 49.

About this clone: Its antigen is not known.

V lost 2 bases to trimming and J lost 7 bases; unmatched junction nucleotides: 6. Germline CDR1 reads MNHNS; CDR2 reads SASEGT. CDR3 size: 15 residues. Authors' analysis steps: Without quality scores, immunoSEQ junctional reads could not be filtered like full-length reads. Sequenced by immunoSEQ multiplex PCR; TCRdb stores in-frame clones only, minus some. V and J calls and clone size follow that table, whereas D and trimming were derived from the DNA. The table shows 2 million to 3 million clones, with 80% to 95% occurring only once. Study-level findings and limits: The study generally estimated greater richness for naive than memory subsets.

The genes are TRBV6-1 and TRBJ2-1; 9 bases are a match to TRBD1. Specimen: naive CD4+ T cells from PBMCs. The subset is: CD45RA+ positively selected. This receptor was identified in a man aged 18 to 30 in good health. Some clones in this sample may be carry-over from other donors' samples. CDR3 sequence: CASSEPGTGSNEQFF. CDR3 coding DNA: TGTGCCAGCAGTGAACCCGGGACAGGGTCAAATGAGCAGTTCTTC.